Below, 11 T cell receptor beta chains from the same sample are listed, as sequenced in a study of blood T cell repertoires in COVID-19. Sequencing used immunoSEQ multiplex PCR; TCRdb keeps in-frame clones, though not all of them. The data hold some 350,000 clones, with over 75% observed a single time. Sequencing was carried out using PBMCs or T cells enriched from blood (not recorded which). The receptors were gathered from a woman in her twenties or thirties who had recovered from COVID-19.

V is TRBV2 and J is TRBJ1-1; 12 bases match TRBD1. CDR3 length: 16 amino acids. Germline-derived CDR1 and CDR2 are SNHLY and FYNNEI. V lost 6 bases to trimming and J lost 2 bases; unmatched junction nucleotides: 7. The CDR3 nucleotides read TGTGCCAGCAGCGCCGGGACAGGGGGCATAAACACTGAAGCTTTCTTT. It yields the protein CASSAGTGGINTEAFF.

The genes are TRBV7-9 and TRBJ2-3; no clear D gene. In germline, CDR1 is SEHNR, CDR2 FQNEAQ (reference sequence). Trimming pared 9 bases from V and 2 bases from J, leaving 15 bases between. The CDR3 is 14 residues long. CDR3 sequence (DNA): TGTGCCAGTTTAGGAACTACCCTCACAGATACGCAGTATTTT. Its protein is CASLGTTLTDTQYF. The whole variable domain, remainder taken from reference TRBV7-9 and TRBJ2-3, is DTGVSQNPRHKITKRGQNVTFRCDPISEHNRLYWYRQTLGQGPEFLTYFQNEAQLEKSRLLSDRFSAERPKGSFSTLEIQRTEQGDSAMYLCASLGTTLTDTQYFGPGTRLTVL.

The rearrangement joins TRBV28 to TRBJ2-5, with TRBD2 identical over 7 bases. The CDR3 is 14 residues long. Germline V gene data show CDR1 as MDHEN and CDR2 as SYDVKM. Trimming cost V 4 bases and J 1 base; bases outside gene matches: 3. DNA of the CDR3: TGTGCCAGCAGTTCCGGGGGGTCCCAAGAGACCCAGTACTTC. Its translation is CASSSGGSQETQYF. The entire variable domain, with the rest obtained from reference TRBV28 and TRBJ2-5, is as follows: DVKVTQSSRYLVKRTGEKVFLECVQDMDHENMFWYRQDPGLGLRLIYFSYDVKMKEKGDIPEGYSVSREKKERFSLILESASTNQTSMYLCASSSGGSQETQYFGPGTRLLVL.

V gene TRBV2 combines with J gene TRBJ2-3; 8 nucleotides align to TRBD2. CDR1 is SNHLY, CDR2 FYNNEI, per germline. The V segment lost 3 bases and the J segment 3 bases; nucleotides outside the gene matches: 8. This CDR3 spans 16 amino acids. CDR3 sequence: CASSDGTSQRTDTQYF. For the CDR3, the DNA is TGTGCCAGCAGTGATGGGACTAGTCAACGGACAGATACGCAGTATTTT.

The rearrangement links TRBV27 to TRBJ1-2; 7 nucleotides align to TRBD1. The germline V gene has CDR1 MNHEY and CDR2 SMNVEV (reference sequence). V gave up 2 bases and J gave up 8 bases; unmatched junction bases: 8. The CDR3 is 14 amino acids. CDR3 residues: CASSLVKGAKGYTF. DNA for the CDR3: TGTGCCAGCAGTTTAGTGAAGGGGGCGAAAGGCTACACCTTC.

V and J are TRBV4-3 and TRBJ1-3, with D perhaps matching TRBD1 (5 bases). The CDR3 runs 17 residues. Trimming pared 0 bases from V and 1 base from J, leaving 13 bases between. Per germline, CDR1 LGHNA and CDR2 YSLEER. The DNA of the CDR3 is TGCGCCAGCAGCCAAGATAGGGGCCTAAGGTCTGGAAACACCATATATTTT. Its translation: CASSQDRGLRSGNTIYF.

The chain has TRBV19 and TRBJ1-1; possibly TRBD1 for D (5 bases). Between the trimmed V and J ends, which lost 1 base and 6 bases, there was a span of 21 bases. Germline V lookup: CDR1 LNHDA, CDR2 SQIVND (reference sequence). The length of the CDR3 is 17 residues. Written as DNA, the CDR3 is TGTGCCAGTAGTATAGGGGGCAGGGAAGGGGCCATTGCTGAAGCTTTCTTT. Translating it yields CASSIGGREGAIAEAFF.

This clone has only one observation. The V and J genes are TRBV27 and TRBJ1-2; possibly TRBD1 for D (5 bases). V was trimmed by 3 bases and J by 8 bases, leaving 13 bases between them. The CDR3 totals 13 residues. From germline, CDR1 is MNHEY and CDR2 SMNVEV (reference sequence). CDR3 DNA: TGTGCCAGCAGTTTCGACGGGACTAAGGGCTACACCTTC. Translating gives CASSFDGTKGYTF.

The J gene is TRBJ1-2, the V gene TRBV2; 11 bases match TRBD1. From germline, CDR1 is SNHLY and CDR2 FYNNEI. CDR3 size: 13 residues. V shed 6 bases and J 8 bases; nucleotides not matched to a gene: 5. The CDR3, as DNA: TGTGCCAGCAGCGGACAGGGGGCAGGGGGCTACACCTTC. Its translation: CASSGQGAGGYTF. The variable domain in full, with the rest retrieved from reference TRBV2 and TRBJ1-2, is EPEVTQTPSHQVTQMGQEVILRCVPISNHLYFYWYRQILGQKVEFLVSFYNNEISEKSEIFDDQFSVERPDGSNFTLKIRSTKLEDSAMYFCASSGQGAGGYTFGSGTRLTVV.

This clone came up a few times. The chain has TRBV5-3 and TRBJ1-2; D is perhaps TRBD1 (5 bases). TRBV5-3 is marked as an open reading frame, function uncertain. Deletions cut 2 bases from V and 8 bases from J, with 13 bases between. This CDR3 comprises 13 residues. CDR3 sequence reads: CARSFSREYGYTF. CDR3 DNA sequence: TGTGCCAGAAGCTTCTCCAGGGAATACGGCTACACCTTC.

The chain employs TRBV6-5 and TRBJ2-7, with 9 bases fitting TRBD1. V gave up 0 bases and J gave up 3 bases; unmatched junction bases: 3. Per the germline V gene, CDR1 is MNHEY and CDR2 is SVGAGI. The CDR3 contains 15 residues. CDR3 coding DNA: TGTGCCAGCAGTTACTCCGGGACAGGGTTCTACGAGCAGTACTTC. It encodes CASSYSGTGFYEQYF.